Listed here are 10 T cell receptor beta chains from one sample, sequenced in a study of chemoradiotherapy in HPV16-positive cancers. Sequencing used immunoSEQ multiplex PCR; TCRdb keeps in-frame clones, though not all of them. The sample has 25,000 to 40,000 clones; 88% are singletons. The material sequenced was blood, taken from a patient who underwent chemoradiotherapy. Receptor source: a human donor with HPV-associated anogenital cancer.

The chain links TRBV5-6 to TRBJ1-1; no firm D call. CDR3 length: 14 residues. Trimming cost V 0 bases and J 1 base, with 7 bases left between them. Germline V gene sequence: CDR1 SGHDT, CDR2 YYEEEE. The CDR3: CASSLGPPNTEAFF. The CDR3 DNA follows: TGTGCCAGCAGCTTGGGTCCGCCGAACACTGAAGCTTTCTTT.

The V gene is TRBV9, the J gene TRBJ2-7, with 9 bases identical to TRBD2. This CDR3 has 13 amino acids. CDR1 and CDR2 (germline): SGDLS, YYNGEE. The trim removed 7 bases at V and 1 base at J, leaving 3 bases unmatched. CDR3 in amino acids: CASGLAGSYEQYF. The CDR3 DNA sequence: TGTGCCAGCGGGCTAGCGGGGTCCTACGAGCAGTACTTC.

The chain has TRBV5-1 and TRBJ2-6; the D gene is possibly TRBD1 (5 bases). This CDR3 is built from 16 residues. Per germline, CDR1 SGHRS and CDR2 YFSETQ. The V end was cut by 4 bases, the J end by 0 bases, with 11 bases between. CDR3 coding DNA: TGCGCCAGCAGCAAGGGGTGGGACTCTGGGGCCAACGTCCTGACTTTC. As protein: CASSKGWDSGANVLTF. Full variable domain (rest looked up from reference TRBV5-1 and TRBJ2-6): KAGVTQTPRYLIKTRGQQVTLSCSPISGHRSVSWYQQTPGQGLQFLFEYFSETQRNKGNFPGRFSGRQFSNSRSEMNVSTLELGDSALYLCASSKGWDSGANVLTFGAGSRLTVL.

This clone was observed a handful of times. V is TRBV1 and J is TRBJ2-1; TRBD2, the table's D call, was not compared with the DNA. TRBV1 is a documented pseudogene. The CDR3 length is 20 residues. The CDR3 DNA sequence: TGCACCAGCAGCCAAGAGCCGGACTCCTTCCTACTTCCCTCCTACAATGAGCAGTTCTTC. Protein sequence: CTSSQEPDSFLLPSYNEQFF.

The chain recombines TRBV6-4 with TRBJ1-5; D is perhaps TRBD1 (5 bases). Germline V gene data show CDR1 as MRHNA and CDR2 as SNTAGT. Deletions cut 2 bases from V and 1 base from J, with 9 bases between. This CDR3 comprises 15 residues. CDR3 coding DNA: TGTGCCAGCAGTGACATGGGACGGAGCAATCAGCCCCAGCATTTT. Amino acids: CASSDMGRSNQPQHF.

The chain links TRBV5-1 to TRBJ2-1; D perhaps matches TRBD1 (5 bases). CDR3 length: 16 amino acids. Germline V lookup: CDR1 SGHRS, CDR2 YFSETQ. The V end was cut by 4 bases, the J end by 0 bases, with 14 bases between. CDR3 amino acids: CASSLSTESSYNEQFF. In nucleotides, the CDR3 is TGCGCCAGCAGCCTCTCGACAGAAAGCTCCTACAATGAGCAGTTCTTC.

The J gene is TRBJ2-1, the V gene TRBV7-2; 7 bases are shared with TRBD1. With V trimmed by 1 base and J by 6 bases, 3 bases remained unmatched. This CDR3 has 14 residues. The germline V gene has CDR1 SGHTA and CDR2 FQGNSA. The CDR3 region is CASSLVAGGNEQFF. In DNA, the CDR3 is TGTGCCAGCAGCTTAGTGGCAGGGGGCAATGAGCAGTTCTTC.

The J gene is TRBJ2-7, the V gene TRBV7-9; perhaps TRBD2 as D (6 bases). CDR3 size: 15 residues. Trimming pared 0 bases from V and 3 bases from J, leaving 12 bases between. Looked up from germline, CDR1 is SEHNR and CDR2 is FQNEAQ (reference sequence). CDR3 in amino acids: CASSLAPGTYYEQYF. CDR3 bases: TGTGCCAGCAGCTTAGCGCCGGGGACTTACTACGAGCAGTACTTC.

The CDR3 nucleotides are TGTGCCAGCAGTTACTCGCGCAGGGGGCTCGGAGATACGCAGTATTTT. Protein product: CASSYSRRGLGDTQYF. This sequence joins TRBV6-6 and TRBJ2-3; 8 bases map to TRBD1. This CDR3 contains 16 residues. Germline CDR1 reads MNHNY; CDR2 reads SVGAGI (reference sequence). After removal of 0 bases from V and 5 bases from J, the junction contained 7 bases not matched to a gene.

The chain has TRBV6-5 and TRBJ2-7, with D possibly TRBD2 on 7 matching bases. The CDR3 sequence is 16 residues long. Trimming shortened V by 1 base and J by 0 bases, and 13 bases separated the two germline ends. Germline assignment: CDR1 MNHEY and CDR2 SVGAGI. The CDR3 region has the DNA TGTGCCAGCAGTTACTTTCGCGGGGGCCCCTCCTACGAGCAGTACTTC. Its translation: CASSYFRGGPSYEQYF.